This T cell receptor beta chain was captured by sequencing in a study of technical replicates of blood from a few donors. V lost 1 base to trimming and J lost 6 bases; unmatched junction nucleotides: 0. The germline CDR1 and CDR2 sequences are GTSNPN and SVGIG (reference sequence). The CDR3 sequence is 13 residues long. Some clones are missing from TCRdb's copy, which holds only in-frame ones; the method was immunoSEQ multiplex PCR. Of more than 65,000 clones detected, roughly 93% appear once; the ten largest clones hold 0.41%. The sequenced sample consisted of T cells isolated from PBMCs. V gene TRBV30 combines with J gene TRBJ1-2; 12 nucleotides align to TRBD1. This TCR derives from a human donor in good health. The CDR3 reads CAWSGDRGHGYTF. CDR3 sequence (DNA): TGTGCCTGGAGTGGGGACAGGGGGCATGGCTACACCTTC.